Listed below are T cell receptor beta chains from one sample, sequenced in a study of blood T cell repertoires in COVID-19. Sequenced by immunoSEQ multiplex PCR; TCRdb stores in-frame clones only, minus some. Altogether approximately 220,000 clones are present, roughly 84% being singletons, with the ten largest covering 5.1%. The specimen sequenced was peripheral blood. Source of these receptors: a woman aged 60-75 years who had recovered from COVID-19. CDR3s include the opening cysteine and the closing phenylalanine or tryptophan. A D gene is named only where the DNA matches it firmly. Expanded clones are given a class, and other clones once, few, many or no size at all.

D,size,V,J,CDR3,DNA
TRBD2,-,TRBV19,TRBJ2-1,CASSPRVAGVINEQFF,TGTGCCAGTAGTCCGAGGGTAGCGGGGGTGATCAATGAGCAGTTCTTC
TRBD2,-,TRBV4-2,TRBJ2-5,CASSLAGDGETQYF,TGTGCCAGCAGCTTAGCGGGGGATGGGGAGACCCAGTACTTC
TRBD2,-,TRBV5-6,TRBJ2-5,CASSPGLAGATRPQYF,TGTGCCAGCAGCCCGGGACTAGCGGGGGCCACCCGGCCCCAGTACTTC
TRBD2,-,TRBV11-3,TRBJ2-5,CASSLRSGGGETQYF,TGTGCCAGCAGCTTACGGTCGGGGGGGGGCGAGACCCAGTACTTC
TRBD1,-,TRBV19,TRBJ2-5,CASSITGGPQETQYF,TGTGCCAGTAGTATCACAGGGGGTCCCCAAGAGACCCAGTACTTC
TRBD2,-,TRBV9,TRBJ2-7,CASSVKGTTVLYEQYF,TGTGCCAGCAGCGTAAAGGGGACTACGGTACTGTACGAGCAGTACTTC
TRBD1,-,TRBV7-4,TRBJ1-3,CASSLGTGGNTIYF,TGTGCCAGCAGCTTAGGGACAGGGGGAAACACCATATATTTT
TRBD2,-,TRBV3-1/TRBV3-2,TRBJ2-1,CASSRGRAEGNEQFF,TGTGCCAGCAGCCGCGGGAGAGCGGAAGGCAATGAGCAGTTCTTC
-,-,TRBV18,TRBJ1-4,CASSPAVRGHINEKLFF,TGTGCCAGCTCACCCGCCGTTCGAGGTCACATTAATGAAAAACTGTTTTTT
-,-,TRBV4-2,TRBJ2-4,CASSQDLAGLKNIQYF,TGTGCCAGCAGCCAAGATCTGGCGGGGCTAAAAAACATTCAGTACTTC
TRBD1,-,TRBV2,TRBJ2-2,CASRGQGNTGELFF,TGTGCCAGCAGAGGACAGGGGAACACCGGGGAGCTGTTTTTT
-,-,TRBV5-5,TRBJ2-4,CASSSFGGLGNIQYF,TGTGCCAGCAGCTCCTTTGGGGGCCTGGGGAACATTCAGTACTTC
-,few,TRBV12-3/TRBV12-4,TRBJ1-2,CASSLSGSYGYTF,TGTGCCAGCAGTTTATCAGGTTCCTATGGCTACACCTTC
-,-,TRBV5-1,TRBJ2-7,CASSSYSGLGSYEQYF,TGCGCCAGCAGCTCTTACTCCGGGTTGGGCTCCTACGAGCAGTACTTC
-,-,TRBV9,TRBJ1-2,CASSPLGASDYGYTF,TGTGCCAGCAGCCCCCTAGGGGCCTCTGACTATGGCTACACCTTC
TRBD1,-,TRBV9,TRBJ2-1,CASSVGGQGAVEQFF,TGTGCCAGCAGCGTAGGTGGACAGGGGGCTGTTGAGCAGTTCTTC
-,-,TRBV7-2,TRBJ2-2,CASSLDRYTGELFF,TGTGCCAGCAGCTTAGACCGGTACACCGGGGAGCTGTTTTTT
TRBD2,-,TRBV5-1,TRBJ2-1,CASSLGSGGIYNEQFF,TGCGCCAGCAGCTTGGGTAGCGGGGGAATTTACAATGAGCAGTTCTTC
-,-,TRBV5-1,TRBJ2-3,CASSLEAPDTQYF,TGCGCCAGCAGCTTGGAAGCTCCAGATACGCAGTATTTT
TRBD2,-,TRBV6-2/TRBV6-3,TRBJ2-5,CASSTSGGTYRETQYF,TGTGCCAGCAGCACTAGCGGGGGGACGTACCGGGAGACCCAGTACTTC
TRBD1,-,TRBV25-1,TRBJ2-5,CASSDWTGTKETQYF,TGTGCCAGCAGTGACTGGACAGGGACCAAAGAGACCCAGTACTTC
TRBD2,-,TRBV7-2,TRBJ2-1,CASSLGGSGGYNEQFF,TGTGCCAGCAGCTTAGGTGGTAGCGGGGGTTACAATGAGCAGTTCTTC
TRBD1,-,TRBV7-8,TRBJ1-1,CASSLEGRGVGTEAFF,TGTGCCAGCAGCTTAGAAGGCAGGGGGGTTGGCACTGAAGCTTTCTTT
-,-,TRBV6-5,TRBJ1-5,CASRENQPQHF,TGTGCCAGCAGGGAGAATCAGCCCCAGCATTTT
-,-,TRBV6-2/TRBV6-3,TRBJ1-2,CASSAGRSMYGYTF,TGTGCCAGCAGCGCGGGACGCTCGATGTATGGCTACACCTTC
-,once,TRBV6-2/TRBV6-3,TRBJ2-2,CASSDPPGTGELFF,TGTGCCAGCAGTGACCCTCCGGGCACCGGGGAGCTGTTTTTT
-,-,TRBV3-1/TRBV3-2,TRBJ2-3,CASSQDRRAGALSSTDTQYF,TGTGCCAGCAGCCAAGATCGGCGGGCAGGGGCGCTTTCTAGCACAGATACGCAGTATTTT
-,-,TRBV6-5,TRBJ2-1,CASSYSRESSYNEQFF,TGTGCCAGCAGTTATAGTCGGGAAAGCTCCTACAATGAGCAGTTCTTC
-,once,TRBV18,TRBJ1-3,CASSPSDTGNTIYF,TGTGCCAGCTCACCATCAGATACTGGAAACACCATATATTTT
TRBD1,once,TRBV6-4,TRBJ2-1,CASSDFGTARKFF,TGTGCCAGCAGTGACTTCGGGACAGCCCGTAAGTTCTTC
-,-,TRBV4-3,TRBJ2-7,CASSQTGEISSYEQYF,TGCGCCAGCAGCCAAACCGGGGAGATCAGCTCCTACGAGCAGTACTTC
-,-,TRBV18,TRBJ1-4,CASSPATGSNEKLFF,TGTGCCAGCTCACCAGCCACGGGATCTAATGAAAAACTGTTTTTT
TRBD2,few,TRBV9,TRBJ2-1,CASSVSGDYNEQFF,TGTGCCAGCAGCGTGAGCGGGGACTACAATGAGCAGTTCTTC
-,medium-sized,TRBV19,TRBJ2-1,CASSGGGPYNEQFF,TGTGCCAGTAGTGGCGGGGGCCCCTACAATGAGCAGTTCTTC
-,-,TRBV5-4,TRBJ2-5,CASSFGKQETQYF,TGTGCCAGCAGCTTCGGGAAGCAAGAGACCCAGTACTTC
TRBD1,-,TRBV29-1,TRBJ1-1,CSADRGHTEAFF,TGCAGCGCAGACAGGGGGCACACTGAAGCTTTCTTT
-,-,TRBV5-1,TRBJ2-2,CASSDQGNTGELFF,TGCGCCAGCAGCGATCAGGGGAACACCGGGGAGCTGTTTTTT
-,few,TRBV7-2,TRBJ2-3,CASSLGWLATQYF,TGTGCCAGCAGCTTAGGGTGGCTGGCTACGCAGTATTTT
-,-,TRBV19,TRBJ1-5,CASSIEGAKGGNQPQHF,TGTGCCAGTAGTATAGAAGGGGCCAAGGGTGGCAATCAGCCCCAGCATTTT
-,once,TRBV7-9,TRBJ2-1,CASSRGTPGNEQFF,TGTGCCAGCAGTCGGGGGACCCCTGGGAATGAGCAGTTCTTC
-,few,TRBV13,TRBJ2-7,CASSWGRTQLSGEQYF,TGTGCCAGCAGCTGGGGTCGGACACAGCTCTCGGGCGAGCAGTACTTC
-,-,TRBV7-3,TRBJ1-6,CASSLAPNNSPLHF,TGTGCCAGCAGCTTAGCGCCGAATAATTCACCCCTCCACTTT
-,-,TRBV4-1,TRBJ2-2,CASSHVGRSNTGELFF,TGCGCCAGCAGCCACGTGGGGCGATCGAACACCGGGGAGCTGTTTTTT
-,-,TRBV12-3/TRBV12-4,TRBJ1-1,CASSPAGGTEAFF,TGTGCCAGCAGCCCTGCCGGGGGCACTGAAGCTTTCTTT
-,-,TRBV27,TRBJ1-6,CASSSLQGGTLHF,TGTGCCAGCAGTTCGTTACAGGGAGGGACCCTCCACTTT